This T cell receptor (beta chain) was recovered during a study of tumor-infiltrating lymphocytes in primary liver carcinoma (dated by TCRdb to about 2017). The study in broad terms: Roughly five patients with histopathologically diagnosed primary liver carcinoma underwent surgical resection in China between late 2015 and 2016. A total of approximately 35 specimens from 5 patients, comprising some 25 tumor regions, 5 adjacent noncancerous liver tissues and 5 peripheral blood samples, were covered by TCRbeta repertoire sequencing. The study combined TCRbeta repertoire sequencing, expression microarrays and whole-exome sequencing across five regions of each liver tumor, with adjacent normal tissue and blood. Tumors of the five patients were stage T1-T3 N0M0 with maximum diameters of roughly 4.2 to 11 cm. Samples yielded roughly 3.5 to 7.13 million productive TCRbeta reads; read depth did not differ significantly between tissue types. Hepatocellular carcinoma (four) or combined HCC and intrahepatic cholangiocarcinoma (one) was present in the five patients, who were three men and two women aged 30 to 69 years. Repertoires from technical replicates were highly reproducible, with mean shared-clone rates approximately 0.88 and correlation coefficients above 0.98. What the work shows at the level of the full study, not this receptor alone: Only the TCR beta chain was sequenced, which likely underestimates true repertoire diversity because unpaired alpha chains were not captured. The study included only four or five patients, and the authors note findings should be validated in a larger study. Repertoire overlap was found to be higher between tumor regions (mean around 36%) than between tumor-adjacent (roughly 17%) or tumor-blood (14%) pairs, consistent with antigen-driven expansion. Since the samples were bulk and unsorted, there was no way to compare CD4+ and CD8+ T cell repertoires. The top 250 clones made up a significantly larger repertoire fraction in tumors than in blood (p = 0.039).

Blood RNA was extracted from unsorted whole blood using TRIzol reagent, and germline DNA was obtained with the DNeasy Blood & Tissue kit. At the time of sampling, the patients had chronic HBV infection and had not received any treatment. Before surgery, around 4.2 milliliters of peripheral blood were collected into K2EDTA tubes. The CDR3 goes from the cysteine to the phenylalanine over 16 residues. This entry keeps only the CDR3 DNA: 48 bases, framed from base 1. V is trimmed back by 1 base and J by 12 bases, and the junction contains 9 bases that no gene match accounts for. Looking up the germline V gene yields CDR1 MGHRA and CDR2 YSYEKL. Starting from approximately 0.5 ug total RNA, TCRbeta-specific cDNA was produced by reverse transcription with a constant-region primer and ProtoScript II reverse transcriptase. TCRbeta libraries were built with three nested multiplex PCR rounds, a slightly modified ARM-PCR procedure. Each of the first two PCR rounds ran for 9 to 10 cycles using multiplex TRBV1-TRBV30 forward primers together with a Cbeta reverse primer. Sample barcodes and Illumina adapters were added in a final 25-cycle PCR using Deep VentR polymerase. Before sequencing, amplicons of 200-500 bp were purified from gel using a QIAquick gel extraction kit. An Illumina HiSeq 2500 was used to sequence the TCRbeta amplicons, generating 250-bp paired-end reads. The authors' pipeline ran thus. Reads were quality-trimmed with Trimmomatic v0.33, and paired reads were merged with FLASH v1.2.11 to recover full CDR3 sequences. V, D and J germline segments were assigned to the rearranged TCRbeta sequences using MiGEC v1.2.1b. VDJtools v1.0.0 computed clonotype statistics and Shannon-Wiener diversity indices. To reduce sampling bias, subsequent analyses other than the diversity analysis used only the 250 most abundant clonotypes in each sample. In-frame beta chains were kept once TCRdb had trimmed the public reads at Q25 with fastp and called clones with MiXCR. Rows matching on CDR3 protein sequence are summarized as one entry with the most common DNA and genes. These V and J calls originate from TCRdb's pipeline instead of the authors' own analysis. Across this sample there are approximately 330,000 distinct CDR3 sequences, with less than 75% seen only once. Clones ranked in the top ten supply 6.5% of the sample.

Note on this clonotype: This clone's antigen is unknown. A much larger clone differs from this one at a single base, so this may be a read error.

This receptor chain uses TRBV4-1 and TRBJ2-1, with TRBD2 matching 13 junction bases. The TCR was taken from a man aged 40-49 years with primary liver carcinoma and hepatitis B virus infection. Sequenced: peripheral blood. Here the CDR3 is given as CASSQGKGLAGDVQFF. The nucleotide sequence is TGCGCCAGCAGCCAAGGTAAAGGACTAGCGGGAGATGTGCAGTTCTTC.